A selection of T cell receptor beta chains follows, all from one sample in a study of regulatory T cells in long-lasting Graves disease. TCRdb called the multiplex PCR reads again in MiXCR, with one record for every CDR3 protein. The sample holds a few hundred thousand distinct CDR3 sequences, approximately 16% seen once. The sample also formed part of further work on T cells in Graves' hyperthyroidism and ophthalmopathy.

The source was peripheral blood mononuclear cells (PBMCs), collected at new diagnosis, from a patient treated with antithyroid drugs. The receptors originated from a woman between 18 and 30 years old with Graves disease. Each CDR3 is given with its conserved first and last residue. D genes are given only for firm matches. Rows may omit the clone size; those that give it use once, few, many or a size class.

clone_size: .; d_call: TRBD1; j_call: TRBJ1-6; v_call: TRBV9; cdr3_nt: TGTGCCAGCAGCGTAGAGGGACAGAGCCTCACCCTCCACTTT; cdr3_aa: CASSVEGQSLTLHF
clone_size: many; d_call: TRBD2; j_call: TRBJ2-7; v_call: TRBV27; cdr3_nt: TGTGCCAGCAGTTTATCACTAGCGGTTTGGACCTACGAGCAGTACTTC; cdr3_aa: CASSLSLAVWTYEQYF
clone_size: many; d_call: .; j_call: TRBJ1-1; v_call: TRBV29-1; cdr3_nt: TGCAGCGTTGTGGTAGGGATGGGAACTGAAGCTTTCTTT; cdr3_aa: CSVVVGMGTEAFF
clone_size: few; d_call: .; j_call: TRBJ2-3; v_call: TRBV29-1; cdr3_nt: TGCAGCGTTGCAGGAACTAGCACAGATACGCAGTATTTT; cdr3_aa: CSVAGTSTDTQYF
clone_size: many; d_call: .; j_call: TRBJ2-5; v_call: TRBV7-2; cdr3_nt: TGTGCCAGCAGCTTAGCGCTAGGGACACAAGAGACCCAGTACTTC; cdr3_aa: CASSLALGTQETQYF
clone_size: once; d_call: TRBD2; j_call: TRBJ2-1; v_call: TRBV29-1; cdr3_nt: TGCAGCGCTCAAGTCACCGAGACTAGCGGGAGGCCCCCTTACTACAATGAGCAGTTCTTC; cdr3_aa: CSAQVTETSGRPPYYNEQFF
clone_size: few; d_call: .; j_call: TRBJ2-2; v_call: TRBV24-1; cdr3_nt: TGTGCCACCAGTGATTCTGAAGGGGGGGTTACCGGGGAGCTGTTTTTT; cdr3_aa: CATSDSEGGVTGELFF
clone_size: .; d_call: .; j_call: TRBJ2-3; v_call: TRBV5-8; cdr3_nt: TGTGCCAGCACCGGCCGGGGAGATACGCAGTATTTT; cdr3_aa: CASTGRGDTQYF
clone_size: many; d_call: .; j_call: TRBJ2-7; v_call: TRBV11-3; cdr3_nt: TGTGCCAGCAGCCGGAGGGAACCCTACGAGCAGTACTTC; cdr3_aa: CASSRREPYEQYF
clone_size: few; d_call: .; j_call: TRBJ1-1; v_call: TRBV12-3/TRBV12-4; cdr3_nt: TGTGCCAGCAGCCCAACGGCCGAGTTGAACACTGAAGCTTTCTTT; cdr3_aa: CASSPTAELNTEAFF
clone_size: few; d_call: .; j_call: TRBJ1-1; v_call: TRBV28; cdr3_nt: TGTGCCAGCAGTTTATGGGGGGGAAGGGACACTGAAGCTTTCTTT; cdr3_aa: CASSLWGGRDTEAFF
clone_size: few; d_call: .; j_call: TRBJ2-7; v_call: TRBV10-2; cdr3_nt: TGCGCCAGCAGTGAGTCCGGAGGTAGCTCCTACGAGCAGTACTTC; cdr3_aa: CASSESGGSSYEQYF
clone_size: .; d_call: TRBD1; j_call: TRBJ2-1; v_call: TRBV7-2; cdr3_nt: TGTGCCAGCAGCTTAGACAGGGGCCCCCGGGATGAGCAGTTCTTC; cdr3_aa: CASSLDRGPRDEQFF
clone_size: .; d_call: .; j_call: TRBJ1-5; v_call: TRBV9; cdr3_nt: TGTGCCAGCAGCGTAGGTTGGGGGAGCAATCAGCCCCAGCATTTT; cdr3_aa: CASSVGWGSNQPQHF
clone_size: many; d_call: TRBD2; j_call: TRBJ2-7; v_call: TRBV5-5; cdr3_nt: TGTGCCAGCAGCTTGGAAGGGACTAGCGGGCTATACGAGCAGTACTTC; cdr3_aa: CASSLEGTSGLYEQYF
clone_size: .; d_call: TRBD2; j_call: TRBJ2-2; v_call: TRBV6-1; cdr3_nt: TGTGCCAGCAGCCGCGGGGGGACCGGGGAGCTGTTTTTT; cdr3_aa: CASSRGGTGELFF
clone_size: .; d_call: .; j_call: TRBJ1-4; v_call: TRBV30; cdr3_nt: TGTGCCTGGGCCGGACAGACCAATAATGAAAAACTGTTTTTT; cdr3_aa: CAWAGQTNNEKLFF
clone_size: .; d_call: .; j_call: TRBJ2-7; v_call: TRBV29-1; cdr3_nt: TGCAGCGTTGCCATACCGGGAAAGCCCCCACCCGAGCAGTACTTC; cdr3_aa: CSVAIPGKPPPEQYF
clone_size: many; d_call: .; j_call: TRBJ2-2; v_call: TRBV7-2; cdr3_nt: TGTGCCAGCAGCTCGCAGGGCGTTTCCACCGGGGAGCTGTTTTTT; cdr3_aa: CASSSQGVSTGELFF
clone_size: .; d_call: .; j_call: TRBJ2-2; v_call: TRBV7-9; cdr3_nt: TGTGCCAGCAGCTTCCCGGTCACTAGTCCCACCGGGGAGCTGTTTTTT; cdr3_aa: CASSFPVTSPTGELFF
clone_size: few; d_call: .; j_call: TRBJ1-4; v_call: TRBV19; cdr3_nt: TGTGCCAGTAGTATCCCGACTGAAAAACTGTTTTTT; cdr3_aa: CASSIPTEKLFF
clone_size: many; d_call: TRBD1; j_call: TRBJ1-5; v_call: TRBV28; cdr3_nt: TGTGCCAGCACCCTCGTGAGGGGGCTATCGAGCAATCAGCCCCAGCATTTT; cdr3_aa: CASTLVRGLSSNQPQHF
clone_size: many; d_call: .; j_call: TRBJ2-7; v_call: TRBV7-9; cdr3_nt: TGTGCCAGCAGCTTGGGGCTAGGCTACGAGCAGTACTTC; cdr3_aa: CASSLGLGYEQYF
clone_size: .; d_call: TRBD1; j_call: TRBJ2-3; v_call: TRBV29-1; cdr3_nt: TGCAGCGCACTCACGGGACAGGGCACAGATACGCAGTATTTT; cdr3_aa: CSALTGQGTDTQYF
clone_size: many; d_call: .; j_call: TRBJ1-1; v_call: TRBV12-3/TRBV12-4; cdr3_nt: TGTGCCAGCAGTTTAGTTACTTATGGTGAAGCTTTCTTT; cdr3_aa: CASSLVTYGEAFF
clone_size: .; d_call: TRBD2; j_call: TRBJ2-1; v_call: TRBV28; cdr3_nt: TGTGCCAGCAGATACCCGGGACTAGCGGGAGTACTGGGCAATGAGCAGTTCTTC; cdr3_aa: CASRYPGLAGVLGNEQFF
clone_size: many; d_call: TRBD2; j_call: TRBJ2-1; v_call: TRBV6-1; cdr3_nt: TGTGCCAGCACCCCCAGGCGTCCCAGCGGGAGGGCCTACAATGAGCAGTTCTTC; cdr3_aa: CASTPRRPSGRAYNEQFF
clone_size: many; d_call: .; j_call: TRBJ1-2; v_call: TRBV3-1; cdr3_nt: TGTGCCAGCAGCCTAGGCGGCCGGGGCTACACCTTC; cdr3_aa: CASSLGGRGYTF
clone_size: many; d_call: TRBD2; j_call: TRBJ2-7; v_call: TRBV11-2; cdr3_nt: TGTGCCAGCAGCCTAAGACTAGCGGAAACTCTCGAGCAGTACTTC; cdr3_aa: CASSLRLAETLEQYF
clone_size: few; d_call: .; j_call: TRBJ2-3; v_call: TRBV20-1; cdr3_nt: TGCAGTGCTATTGATGAAACCACAGATACGCAGTATTTT; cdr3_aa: CSAIDETTDTQYF
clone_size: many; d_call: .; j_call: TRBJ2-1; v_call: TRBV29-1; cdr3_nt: TGCAGCATTATCGGACAGTCGATCTACAATGAGCAGTTCTTC; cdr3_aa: CSIIGQSIYNEQFF
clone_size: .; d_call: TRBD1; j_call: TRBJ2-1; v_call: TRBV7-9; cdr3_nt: TGTGCCAGCAGCCCCAGGGGGTCAAGGTACAATGAGCAGTTCTTC; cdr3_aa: CASSPRGSRYNEQFF
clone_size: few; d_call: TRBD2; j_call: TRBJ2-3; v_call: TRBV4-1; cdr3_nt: TGCGCCAGCAGCCGCCTCGCTCTAGCGGGACAAGATACGCAGTATTTT; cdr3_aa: CASSRLALAGQDTQYF
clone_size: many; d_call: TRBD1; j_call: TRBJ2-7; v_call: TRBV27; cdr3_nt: TGTGCCAGCAGTTTACTACGGACAGGACCCTACGAGCAGTACTTC; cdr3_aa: CASSLLRTGPYEQYF
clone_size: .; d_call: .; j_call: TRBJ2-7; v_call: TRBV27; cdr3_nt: TGTGCCAGCAGAAAGGTAGGGGGCTCCTACGAGCAGTACTTC; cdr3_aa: CASRKVGGSYEQYF
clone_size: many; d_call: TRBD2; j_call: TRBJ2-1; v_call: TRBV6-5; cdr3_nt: TGTGCCAGCAGTTTTTGGGGACTAGCGGGAGTTGAGCAGTTCTTC; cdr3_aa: CASSFWGLAGVEQFF
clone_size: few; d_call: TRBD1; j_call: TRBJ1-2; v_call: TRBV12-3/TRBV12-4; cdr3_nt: TGTGCCAGCACTACGGACAGGGTTGGAGGCTACACCTTC; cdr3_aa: CASTTDRVGGYTF
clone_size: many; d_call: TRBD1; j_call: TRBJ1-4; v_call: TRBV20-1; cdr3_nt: TGCAGTGCTCTCACCGGACAGGGGTGGAATGAAAAACTGTTTTTT; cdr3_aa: CSALTGQGWNEKLFF
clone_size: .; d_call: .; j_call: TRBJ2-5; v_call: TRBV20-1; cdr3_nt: TGCAGTGCTAGCGCCCAAGAGACCCAGTACTTC; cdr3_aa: CSASAQETQYF
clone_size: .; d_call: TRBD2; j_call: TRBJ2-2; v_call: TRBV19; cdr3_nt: TGTGCCAGTAGTACCCGCCGTAGCGGGAGGGCCCTCACCGGGGAGCTGTTTTTT; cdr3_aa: CASSTRRSGRALTGELFF
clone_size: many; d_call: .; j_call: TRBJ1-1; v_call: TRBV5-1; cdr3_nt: TGCGCCAGCACCGGCGACACTGAAGCTTTCTTT; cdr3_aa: CASTGDTEAFF
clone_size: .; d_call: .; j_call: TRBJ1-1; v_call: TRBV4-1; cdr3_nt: TGCGCCAGCAGCCAAGATAACAGGCCCACTGAAGCTTTCTTT; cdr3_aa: CASSQDNRPTEAFF
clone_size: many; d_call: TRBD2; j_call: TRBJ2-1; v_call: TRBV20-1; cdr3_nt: TGCAGTGCTAGACTAGCGGGAGGAAGAAATCCGTCCTACAATGAGCAGTTCTTC; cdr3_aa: CSARLAGGRNPSYNEQFF
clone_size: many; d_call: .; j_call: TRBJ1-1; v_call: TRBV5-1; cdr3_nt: TGCGCCAGCAGCTTTAATGTTCGTGGGTTGGCTTTCTTT; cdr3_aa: CASSFNVRGLAFF
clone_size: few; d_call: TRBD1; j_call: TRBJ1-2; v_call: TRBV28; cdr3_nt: TGTGCCAGCACCCAGAGGAGGGGGCAAGGCTACACCTTC; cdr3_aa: CASTQRRGQGYTF
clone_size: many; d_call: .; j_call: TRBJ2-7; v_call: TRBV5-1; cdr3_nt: TGCGCCAGCAGACCTCCCAGGGCCCACGAGCAGTACTTC; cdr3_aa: CASRPPRAHEQYF
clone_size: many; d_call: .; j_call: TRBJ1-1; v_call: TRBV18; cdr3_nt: TGTGCCAGCTCACCAAAGGAGGGAGCTGAAGCTTTCTTT; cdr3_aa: CASSPKEGAEAFF
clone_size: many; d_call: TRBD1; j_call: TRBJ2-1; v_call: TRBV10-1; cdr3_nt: TGCGCCAGCAGCTCGACCGTCGACAGGACAGGTTACAATGAGCAGTTCTTC; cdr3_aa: CASSSTVDRTGYNEQFF
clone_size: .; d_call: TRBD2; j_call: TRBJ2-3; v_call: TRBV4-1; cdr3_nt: TGCGCCAGCAGCCAAGACCGCAGCGGGAGTGGTGATACGCAGTATTTT; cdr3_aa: CASSQDRSGSGDTQYF
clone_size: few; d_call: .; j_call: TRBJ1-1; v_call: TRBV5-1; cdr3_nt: TGCGCCAGCAGACCGCAGGGGAGGACTGAAGCTTTCTTT; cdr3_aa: CASRPQGRTEAFF
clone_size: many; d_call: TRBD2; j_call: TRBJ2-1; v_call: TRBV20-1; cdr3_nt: TGCAGTGCTAGGAATCCTAGCGGGGCTGGGCAGTTCTTC; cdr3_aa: CSARNPSGAGQFF
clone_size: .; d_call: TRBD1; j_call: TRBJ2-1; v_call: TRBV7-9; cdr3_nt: TGTGCCAGCAGCTTAGGGGGGACAGGGGTGTTCTTC; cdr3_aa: CASSLGGTGVFF
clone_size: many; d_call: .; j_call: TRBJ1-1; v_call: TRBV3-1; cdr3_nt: TGTGCCAGCAGCCAAGTGGGACACCTTAACACTGAAGCTTTCTTT; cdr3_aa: CASSQVGHLNTEAFF
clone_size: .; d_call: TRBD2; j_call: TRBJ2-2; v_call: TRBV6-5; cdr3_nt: TGTGCCAGCAGTTACGTAGCGGGAGGACCCGGGGCCGGGGAGCTGTTTTTT; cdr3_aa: CASSYVAGGPGAGELFF
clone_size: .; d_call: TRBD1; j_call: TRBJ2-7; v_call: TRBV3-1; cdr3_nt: TGTGCCAGCAGCCAAGACCCCCCTGACAGGGGGCGTTTTACCTACGAGCAGTACTTC; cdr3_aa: CASSQDPPDRGRFTYEQYF
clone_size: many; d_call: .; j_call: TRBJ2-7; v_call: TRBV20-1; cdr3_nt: TGCAGTGCGGGCGACAGAATACAATACTTC; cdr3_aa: CSAGDRIQYF
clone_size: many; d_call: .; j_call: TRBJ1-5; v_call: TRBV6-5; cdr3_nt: TGTGCCAGCAGTTACGGACAAGCTCGAAGCAATCAGCCCCAGCATTTT; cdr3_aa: CASSYGQARSNQPQHF
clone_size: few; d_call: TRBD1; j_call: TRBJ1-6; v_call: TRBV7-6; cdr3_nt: TGTGCCAGCAGCTACAGGGGGACTAATTCACCCCTCCACTTT; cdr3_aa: CASSYRGTNSPLHF
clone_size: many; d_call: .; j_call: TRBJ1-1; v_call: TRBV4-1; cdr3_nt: TGCGCCAGCAGCCAAGATTCGTCGATCCAGGGGTATATGACTGAAGCTTTCTTT; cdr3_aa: CASSQDSSIQGYMTEAFF
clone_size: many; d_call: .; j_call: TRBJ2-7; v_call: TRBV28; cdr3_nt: TGTGCCAGCAGCACCCGGGACTCTCGAAAGCAGTACTTC; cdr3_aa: CASSTRDSRKQYF